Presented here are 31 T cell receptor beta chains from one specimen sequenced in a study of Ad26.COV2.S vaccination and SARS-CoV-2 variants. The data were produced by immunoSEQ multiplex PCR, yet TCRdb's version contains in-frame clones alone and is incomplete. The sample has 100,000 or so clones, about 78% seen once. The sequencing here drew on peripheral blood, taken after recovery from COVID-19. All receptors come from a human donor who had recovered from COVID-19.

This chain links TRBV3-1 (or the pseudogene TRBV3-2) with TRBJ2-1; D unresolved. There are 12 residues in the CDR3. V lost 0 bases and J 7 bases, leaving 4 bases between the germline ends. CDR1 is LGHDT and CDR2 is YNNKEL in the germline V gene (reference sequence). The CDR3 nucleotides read TGTGCCAGCAGCCAAGATCTTAATGAGCAGTTCTTC. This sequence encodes CASSQDLNEQFF.

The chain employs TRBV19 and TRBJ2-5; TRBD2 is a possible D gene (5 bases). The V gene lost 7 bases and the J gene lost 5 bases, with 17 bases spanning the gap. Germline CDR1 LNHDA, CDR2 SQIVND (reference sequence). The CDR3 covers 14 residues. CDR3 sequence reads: CASNGEISTETQYF. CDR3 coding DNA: TGTGCCAGTAATGGGGAGATTAGTACGGAGACCCAGTACTTC. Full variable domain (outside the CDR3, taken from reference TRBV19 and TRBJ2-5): DGGITQSPKYLFRKEGQNVTLSCEQNLNHDAMYWYRQDPGQGLRLIYYSQIVNDFQKGDIAEGYSVSREKKESFPLTVTSAQKNPTAFYLCASNGEISTETQYFGPGTRLLVL.

CDR3: CASSLDRTGYEAFF. The CDR3 DNA sequence: TGCGCCAGCAGCTTAGATAGGACGGGCTACGAAGCTTTCTTT. V and J are TRBV5-1 and TRBJ1-1; D is uncertain. From germline, CDR1 is SGHRS and CDR2 YFSETQ. CDR3 length equals 14 residues. V gave up 2 bases and J gave up 8 bases, with 16 bases separating them.

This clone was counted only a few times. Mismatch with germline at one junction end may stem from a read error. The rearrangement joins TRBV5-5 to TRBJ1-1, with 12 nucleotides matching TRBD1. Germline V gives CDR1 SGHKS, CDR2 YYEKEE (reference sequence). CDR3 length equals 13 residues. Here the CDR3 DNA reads TGTGCCAGCAGCTTAAACCCGGGACAGGGGGCCGACTTT. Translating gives CASSLNPGQGADF.

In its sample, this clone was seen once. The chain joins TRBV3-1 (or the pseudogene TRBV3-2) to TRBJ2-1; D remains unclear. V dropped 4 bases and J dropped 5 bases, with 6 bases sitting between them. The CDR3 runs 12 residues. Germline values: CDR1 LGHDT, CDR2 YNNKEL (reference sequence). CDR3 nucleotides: TGTGCCAGCAGCCTGGCGGACAATGAGCAGTTCTTC. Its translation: CASSLADNEQFF.

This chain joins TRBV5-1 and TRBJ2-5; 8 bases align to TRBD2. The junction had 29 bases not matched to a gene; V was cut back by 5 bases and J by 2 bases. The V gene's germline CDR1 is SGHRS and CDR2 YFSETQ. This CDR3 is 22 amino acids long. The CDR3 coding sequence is TGCGCCAGCAGAACCGAGGGTTGGAGGGATTTATCGGGGGGGAGCAAACAAGAGACCCAGTACTTC. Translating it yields CASRTEGWRDLSGGSKQETQYF. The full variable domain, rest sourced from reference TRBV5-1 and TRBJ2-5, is KAGVTQTPRYLIKTRGQQVTLSCSPISGHRSVSWYQQTPGQGLQFLFEYFSETQRNKGNFPGRFSGRQFSNSRSEMNVSTLELGDSALYLCASRTEGWRDLSGGSKQETQYFGPGTRLLVL.

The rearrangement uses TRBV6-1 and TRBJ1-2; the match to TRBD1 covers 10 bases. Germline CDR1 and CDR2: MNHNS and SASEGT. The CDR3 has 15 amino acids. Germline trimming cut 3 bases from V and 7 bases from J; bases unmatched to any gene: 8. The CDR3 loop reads CASSERQGAISGYTF. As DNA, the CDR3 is TGTGCCAGCAGTGAGAGACAGGGGGCGATTAGTGGCTACACCTTC.

The CDR3 DNA reads as TGTGCCAGCAGCTTAGATGGACTAGCGGGGGAGACCCAGTACTTC. As protein: CASSLDGLAGETQYF. V gene TRBV11-3 combines with J gene TRBJ2-5, with 12 bases fitting TRBD2. There are 15 residues in the CDR3. V shed 0 bases, J shed 5 bases, and the junction held 1 base outside the gene matches. Per germline, CDR1 SGHNT and CDR2 YENEEA.

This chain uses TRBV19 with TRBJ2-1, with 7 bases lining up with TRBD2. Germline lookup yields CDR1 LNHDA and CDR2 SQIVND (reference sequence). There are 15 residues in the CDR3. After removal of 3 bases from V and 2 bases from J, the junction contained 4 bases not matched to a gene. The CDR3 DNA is TGTGCCAGTAGTATGAAGACTAGCCCCTACAATGAGCAGTTCTTC. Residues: CASSMKTSPYNEQFF.

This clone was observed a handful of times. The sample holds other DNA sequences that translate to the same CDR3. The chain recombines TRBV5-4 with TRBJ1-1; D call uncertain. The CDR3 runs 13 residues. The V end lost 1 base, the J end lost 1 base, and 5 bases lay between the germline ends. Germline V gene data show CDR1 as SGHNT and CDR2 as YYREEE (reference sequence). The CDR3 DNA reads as TGTGCCAGCAGCTTGCGGCAGAACACTGAAGCTTTCTTT. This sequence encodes CASSLRQNTEAFF.

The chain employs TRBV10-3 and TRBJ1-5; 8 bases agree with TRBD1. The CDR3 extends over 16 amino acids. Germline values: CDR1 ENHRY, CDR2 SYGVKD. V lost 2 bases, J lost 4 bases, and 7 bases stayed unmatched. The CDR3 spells CAISEGQGGGNQPQHF. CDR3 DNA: TGTGCCATCAGTGAGGGACAGGGAGGTGGGAATCAGCCCCAGCATTTT.

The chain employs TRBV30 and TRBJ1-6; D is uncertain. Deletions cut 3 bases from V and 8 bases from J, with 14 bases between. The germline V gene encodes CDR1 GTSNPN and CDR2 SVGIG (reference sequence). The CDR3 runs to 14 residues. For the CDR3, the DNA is TGTGCCTGGAGAGAGGGATGGGATTATTCACCCCTCCACTTT. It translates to CAWREGWDYSPLHF.

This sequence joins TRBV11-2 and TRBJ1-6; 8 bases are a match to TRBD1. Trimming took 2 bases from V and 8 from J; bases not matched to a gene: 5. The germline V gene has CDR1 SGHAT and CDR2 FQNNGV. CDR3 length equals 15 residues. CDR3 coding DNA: TGTGCCAGCAGCTTAATGGACAGGGCCCATTCACCCCTCCACTTT. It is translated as CASSLMDRAHSPLHF.

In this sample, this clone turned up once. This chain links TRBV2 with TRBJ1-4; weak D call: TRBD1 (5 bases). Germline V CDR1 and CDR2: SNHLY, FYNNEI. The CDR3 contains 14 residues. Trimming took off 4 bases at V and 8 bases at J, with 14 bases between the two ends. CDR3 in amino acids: CASSGQGWGEKLFF. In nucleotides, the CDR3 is TGTGCCAGCAGTGGTCAGGGCTGGGGGGAAAAACTGTTTTTT.

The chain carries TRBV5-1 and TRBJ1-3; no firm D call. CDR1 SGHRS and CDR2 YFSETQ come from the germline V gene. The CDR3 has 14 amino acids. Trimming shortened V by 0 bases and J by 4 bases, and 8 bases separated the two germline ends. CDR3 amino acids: CASSLVGGGNTIYF. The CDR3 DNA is TGCGCCAGCAGCTTGGTAGGAGGAGGAAACACCATATATTTT.

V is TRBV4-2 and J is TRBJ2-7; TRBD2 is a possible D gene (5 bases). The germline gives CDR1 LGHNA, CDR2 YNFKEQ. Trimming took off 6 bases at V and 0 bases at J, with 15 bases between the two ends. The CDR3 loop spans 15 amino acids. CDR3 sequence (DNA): TGTGCCAGCAGGAGCCAAACGGGGTACTCCTACGAGCAGTACTTC. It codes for CASRSQTGYSYEQYF.

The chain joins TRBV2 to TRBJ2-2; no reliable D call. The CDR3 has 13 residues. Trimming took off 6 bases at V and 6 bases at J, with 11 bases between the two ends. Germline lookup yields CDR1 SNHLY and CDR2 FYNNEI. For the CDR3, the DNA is TGTGCCAGCAGATCTACAGAATCCGGGGAGCTGTTTTTT. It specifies CASRSTESGELFF.

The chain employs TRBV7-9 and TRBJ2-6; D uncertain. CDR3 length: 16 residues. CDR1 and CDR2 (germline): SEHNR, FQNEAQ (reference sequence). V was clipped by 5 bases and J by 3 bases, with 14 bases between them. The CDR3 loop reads CASSQQGLLGANVLTF. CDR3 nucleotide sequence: TGTGCCAGCAGCCAACAAGGGCTCCTTGGGGCCAACGTCCTGACTTTC.

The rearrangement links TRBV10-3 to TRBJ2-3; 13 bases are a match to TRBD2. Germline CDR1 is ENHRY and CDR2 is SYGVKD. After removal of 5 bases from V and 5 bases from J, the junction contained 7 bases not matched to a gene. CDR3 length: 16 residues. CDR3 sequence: CAISQTSGGGQDTQYF. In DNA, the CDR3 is TGTGCCATCAGTCAAACTAGCGGGGGGGGGCAAGATACGCAGTATTTT.

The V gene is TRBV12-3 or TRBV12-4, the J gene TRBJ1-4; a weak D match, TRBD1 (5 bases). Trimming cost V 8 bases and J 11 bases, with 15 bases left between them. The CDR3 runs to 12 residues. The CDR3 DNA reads TGTGCCAGCGGGCGGGGGGTTGAGAAACTGTTTTTT. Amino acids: CASGRGVEKLFF.

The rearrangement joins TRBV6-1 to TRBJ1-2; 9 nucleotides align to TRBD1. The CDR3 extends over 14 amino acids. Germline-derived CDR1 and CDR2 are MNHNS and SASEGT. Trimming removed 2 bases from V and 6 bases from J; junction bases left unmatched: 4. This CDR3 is CASSEWTGANGYTF. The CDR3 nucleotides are TGTGCCAGCAGTGAATGGACAGGGGCCAATGGCTACACCTTC.

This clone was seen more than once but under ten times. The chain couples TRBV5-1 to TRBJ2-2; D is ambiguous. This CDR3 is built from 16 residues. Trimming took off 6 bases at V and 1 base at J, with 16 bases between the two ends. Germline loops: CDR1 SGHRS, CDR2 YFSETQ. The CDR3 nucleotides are TGCGCCAGCACCTCCGCCGTGGGCTTGAACACCGGGGAGCTGTTTTTT. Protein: CASTSAVGLNTGELFF.

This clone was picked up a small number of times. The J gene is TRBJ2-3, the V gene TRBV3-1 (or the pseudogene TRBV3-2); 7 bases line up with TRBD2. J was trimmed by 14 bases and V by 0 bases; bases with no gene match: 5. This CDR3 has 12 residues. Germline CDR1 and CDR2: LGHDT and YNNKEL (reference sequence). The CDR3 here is CASSQDSRTRYF. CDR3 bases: TGTGCCAGCAGCCAAGATTCCCGGACTAGGTATTTT.

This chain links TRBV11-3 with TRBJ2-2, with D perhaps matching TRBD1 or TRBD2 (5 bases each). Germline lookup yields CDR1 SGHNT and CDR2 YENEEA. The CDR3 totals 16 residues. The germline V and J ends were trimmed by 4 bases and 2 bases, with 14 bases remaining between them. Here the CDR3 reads CASSSRGHTNTGELFF. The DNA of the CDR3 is TGTGCCAGCAGCTCCCGGGGCCACACCAACACCGGGGAGCTGTTTTTT.

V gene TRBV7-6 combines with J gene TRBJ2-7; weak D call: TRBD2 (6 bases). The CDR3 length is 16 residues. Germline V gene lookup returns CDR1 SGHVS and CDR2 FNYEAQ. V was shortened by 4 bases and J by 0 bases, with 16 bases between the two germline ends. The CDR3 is CASSSISGVSSYEQYF. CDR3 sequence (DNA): TGTGCCAGCAGCTCAATTTCGGGGGTGAGCTCCTACGAGCAGTACTTC.

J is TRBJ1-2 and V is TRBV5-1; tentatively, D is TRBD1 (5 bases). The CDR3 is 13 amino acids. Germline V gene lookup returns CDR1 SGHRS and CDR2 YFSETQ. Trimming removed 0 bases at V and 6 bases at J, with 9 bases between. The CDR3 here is CASSLGAGNGYTF. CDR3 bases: TGCGCCAGCAGCTTGGGGGCAGGGAATGGCTACACCTTC.

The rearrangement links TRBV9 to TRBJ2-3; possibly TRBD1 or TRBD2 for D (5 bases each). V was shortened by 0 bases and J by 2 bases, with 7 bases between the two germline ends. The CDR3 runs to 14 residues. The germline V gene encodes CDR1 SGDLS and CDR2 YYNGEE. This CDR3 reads CASSVGGFTDTQYF. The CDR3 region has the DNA TGTGCCAGCAGCGTAGGGGGGTTCACAGATACGCAGTATTTT. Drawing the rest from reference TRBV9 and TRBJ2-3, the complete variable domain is DSGVTQTPKHLITATGQRVTLRCSPRSGDLSVYWYQQSLDQGLQFLIQYYNGEERAKGNILERFSAQQFPDLHSELNLSSLELGDSALYFCASSVGGFTDTQYFGPGTRLTVL.

The CDR3 is CATKFQETQYF. Written as DNA, the CDR3 is TGTGCCACGAAATTCCAAGAGACCCAGTACTTC. The rearrangement joins TRBV2 to TRBJ2-5; D unresolved. This CDR3 region has 11 residues. Germline CDR1 reads SNHLY; CDR2 reads FYNNEI. V was pared by 10 bases and J by 1 base, with 7 bases between. The full variable domain, with the rest looked up from reference TRBV2 and TRBJ2-5, is EPEVTQTPSHQVTQMGQEVILRCVPISNHLYFYWYRQILGQKVEFLVSFYNNEISEKSEIFDDQFSVERPDGSNFTLKIRSTKLEDSAMYFCATKFQETQYFGPGTRLLVL.

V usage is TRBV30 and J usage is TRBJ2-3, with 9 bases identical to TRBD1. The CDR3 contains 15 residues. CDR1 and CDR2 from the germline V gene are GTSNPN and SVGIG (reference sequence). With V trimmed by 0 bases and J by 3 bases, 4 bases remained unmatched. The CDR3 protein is CAWSVAGTGTDTQYF. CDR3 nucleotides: TGTGCCTGGAGTGTGGCCGGGACAGGGACAGATACGCAGTATTTT.

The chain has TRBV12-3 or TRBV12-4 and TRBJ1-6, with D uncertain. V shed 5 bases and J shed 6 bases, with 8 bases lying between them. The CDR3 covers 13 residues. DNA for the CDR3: TGTGCCAGCAGTCCAAATATTAATTCACCCCTCCACTTT. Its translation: CASSPNINSPLHF.

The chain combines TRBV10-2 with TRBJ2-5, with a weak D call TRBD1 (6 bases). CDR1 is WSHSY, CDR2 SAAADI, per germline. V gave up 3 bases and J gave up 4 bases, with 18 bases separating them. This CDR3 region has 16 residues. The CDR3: CASSDSLGQIRETQYF. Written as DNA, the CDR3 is TGCGCCAGCAGTGACTCCCTCGGACAGATAAGAGAGACCCAGTACTTC.